The 19 T cell receptor beta chains presented below share a single source sample, sequenced in a study of OX40 agonist ivuxolimab in advanced cancers. The assay was immunoSEQ multiplex PCR, and TCRdb's table has in-frame clones only and misses some. Seen here are some 50,000 clones, approximately 86% observed once, and the top ten hold roughly 13%. The material was CD4+ or CD8+ T cells sorted from blood, obtained in a trial of the OX40 agonist ivuxolimab. All receptors come from an adult with an advanced solid tumor such as melanoma, head and neck, liver or kidney cancer.

DNA of the CDR3: TGTGCCAGCAGCCTAAGTAATCAGCCCCAGCATTTT. This codes for CASSLSNQPQHF. The chain couples TRBV7-2 to TRBJ1-5; D gene uncertain. The CDR3 spans 12 residues. Trimming took off 5 bases at V and 4 bases at J, with 6 bases between the two ends. Germline-derived CDR1 and CDR2 are SGHTA and FQGNSA.

The rearrangement joins TRBV5-1 to TRBJ2-1; 9 bases align to TRBD2. CDR1 and CDR2 (germline): SGHRS, YFSETQ. The J segment lost 6 bases and the V segment lost 4 bases, leaving 11 bases of the junction unmatched. The CDR3 is 16 residues long. CDR3 bases: TGCGCCAGCAGCCCGCAACCTTCTAGCGGGGCCAATGAGCAGTTCTTC. This gives the protein CASSPQPSSGANEQFF.

The chain recombines TRBV14 with TRBJ2-3, with D uncertain. From germline, CDR1 is SGHDN and CDR2 FVKESK. V shed 6 bases and J shed 4 bases, with 17 bases lying between them. This CDR3 is 15 amino acids long. Here the CDR3 reads CASSWAPGFADTQYF. The CDR3 DNA reads TGTGCCAGCAGTTGGGCTCCTGGTTTCGCAGATACGCAGTATTTT.

The CDR3 DNA sequence: TGTGCCAGCAGCCGCCTCGGGGCTAGCAATGAGCAGTTCTTC. Amino acid sequence: CASSRLGASNEQFF. The chain recombines TRBV4-2 with TRBJ2-1; possibly TRBD1 or TRBD2 for D (5 bases each). V lost 4 bases, J lost 6 bases, and 13 bases lay in between. The CDR3 sequence is 14 residues long. CDR1 LGHNA and CDR2 YNFKEQ come from the germline V gene.

The chain recombines TRBV18 with TRBJ1-4; no definite D call. Germline assignment: CDR1 KGHSH and CDR2 LQKENI. Trimming removed 3 bases at V and 5 bases at J, with 7 bases between. The CDR3 spans 13 residues. CDR3 loop: CASSPGVNEKLFF. The CDR3 nucleotides are TGTGCCAGCTCACCTGGGGTGAATGAAAAACTGTTTTTT.

The chain carries TRBV18 and TRBJ1-1, with a tentative D call TRBD1 (5 bases). The CDR3 totals 15 residues. Between the trimmed V and J ends, which lost 1 base and 5 bases, there was a span of 14 bases. CDR1 and CDR2 (germline): KGHSH, LQKENI. CDR3 residues: CASSPQFGGTTEAFF. The CDR3 DNA follows: TGTGCCAGCTCACCACAGTTCGGGGGGACGACTGAAGCTTTCTTT.

The chain couples TRBV2 to TRBJ2-3, with D perhaps TRBD1 (6 bases). Germline lookup yields CDR1 SNHLY and CDR2 FYNNEI. V was clipped by 8 bases and J by 2 bases, with 8 bases between them. The CDR3 is 12 residues long. The CDR3 DNA sequence: TGTGCCAGCCGGGACAACACAGATACGCAGTATTTT. Amino acid sequence: CASRDNTDTQYF.

V usage is TRBV6-1 and J usage is TRBJ2-7; tentative D call: TRBD1 (6 bases). The CDR3 loop spans 12 amino acids. The V and J ends lost 4 bases and 3 bases respectively, with 7 bases between them. Germline CDR1 reads MNHNS; CDR2 reads SASEGT. The CDR3 is CASSGQVYEQYF. CDR3 bases: TGTGCCAGCAGTGGACAGGTCTACGAGCAGTACTTC.

The chain employs TRBV5-5 and TRBJ2-1; 9 bases map to TRBD2. Germline lookup yields CDR1 SGHKS and CDR2 YYEKEE (reference sequence). The CDR3 has 14 residues. J lost 7 bases, V lost 4 bases, and 6 bases had no gene match. The CDR3, as DNA: TGTGCCAGCAGCCGGACTAGCGCTGGGAATGAGCAGTTCTTC. This codes for CASSRTSAGNEQFF.

The gene calls are TRBV7-2 and TRBJ2-5, with a possible D match to TRBD1 (5 bases). The DNA end is more similar to TRBJ2-7, so the J call may be wrong. The CDR3 length is 13 residues. Germline V gene lookup returns CDR1 SGHTA and CDR2 FQGNSA. The CDR3, as DNA: TGTGCCAGCAGTAATGGCAGGGCCTACGAGCAGTACTTC. Protein: CASSNGRAYEQYF.

The J gene is TRBJ2-7, the V gene TRBV27; 7 positions agree with TRBD1. This CDR3 spans 15 amino acids. Per the germline V gene, CDR1 is MNHEY and CDR2 is SMNVEV (reference sequence). V lost 2 bases to trimming and J lost 5 bases; unmatched junction nucleotides: 9. The CDR3 nucleotides are TGTGCCAGCAGTTTACAGTGGACAGGTCTCCACGAGCAGTACTTC. Amino acid sequence: CASSLQWTGLHEQYF.

The chain couples TRBV5-4 to TRBJ2-3; either TRBD1 or TRBD2 may supply D (5 bases each). From germline, CDR1 is SGHNT and CDR2 YYREEE (reference sequence). CDR3 length: 16 residues. V lost 5 bases, J lost 0 bases, and 16 bases lay in between. CDR3 loop: CASSRGAGSSTDTQYF. The CDR3, as DNA: TGTGCCAGCAGTAGAGGGGCAGGGTCAAGCACAGATACGCAGTATTTT.

This chain connects TRBV6-6 to TRBJ1-3; the D gene is possibly TRBD1 (6 bases). V shed 8 bases and J shed 0 bases, with 14 bases lying between them. CDR3 length equals 15 residues. In germline, CDR1 is MNHNY, CDR2 SVGAGI (reference sequence). CDR3 amino acids: CASRPPGASGNTIYF. The CDR3 coding sequence is TGTGCCAGCCGACCCCCGGGGGCCTCTGGAAACACCATATATTTT.

Here the CDR3 DNA reads TGTGCCAGCAGCCCCCGACTAGCTGTACATGAGCAGTTCTTC. This encodes CASSPRLAVHEQFF. V and J are TRBV5-8 and TRBJ2-1; 7 bases fit TRBD2. Unmatched junction bases numbered 9, after V lost 4 bases and J lost 8 bases. CDR1 is SGHTS, CDR2 YDEGEE, per germline. The CDR3 runs 14 residues.

V gene TRBV6-5 combines with J gene TRBJ2-1; weak D call: TRBD2 (5 bases). The germline CDR1 and CDR2 sequences are MNHEY and SVGAGI. The CDR3 is 15 amino acids. The V end was cut by 0 bases, the J end by 4 bases, with 10 bases between. In nucleotides, the CDR3 is TGTGCCAGCAGTTACTCTCCTAGCCCGTACAATGAGCAGTTCTTC. Translated: CASSYSPSPYNEQFF.

V usage is TRBV7-9 and J usage is TRBJ2-4; D might be TRBD2 (6 bases). The V and J ends lost 10 bases and 6 bases respectively, with 13 bases between them. CDR3 length: 12 amino acids. Germline CDR1 and CDR2: SEHNR and FQNEAQ (reference sequence). CDR3 amino acids: CATGGTVNIQYF. The CDR3 bases are TGTGCCACTGGAGGGACCGTAAACATTCAGTACTTC.

The chain has TRBV27 and TRBJ2-7; 7 bases fit TRBD2. The CDR3 contains 16 residues. The germline gives CDR1 MNHEY, CDR2 SMNVEV (reference sequence). J lost 5 bases, V lost 5 bases, and 15 bases had no gene match. CDR3 region: CASSPRLGGNGHEQYF. The CDR3 DNA follows: TGTGCCAGCAGTCCCCGTCTCGGGGGGAATGGCCACGAGCAGTACTTC.

This chain joins TRBV28 and TRBJ1-5; 10 nucleotides align to TRBD1. Germline V gene sequence: CDR1 MDHEN, CDR2 SYDVKM. The CDR3 runs to 14 residues. V shed 8 bases and J 2 bases; nucleotides not matched to a gene: 3. CDR3 sequence reads: CASETGGGNQPQHF. The CDR3 nucleotides read TGTGCCAGCGAGACAGGGGGCGGCAATCAGCCCCAGCATTTT.

This clone showed up just a few times. DNA of the CDR3: TGTGCCAGCAGTTTGATCCTGGGGGGGGGCCCCACTGAAGCTTTCTTT. Residues: CASSLILGGGPTEAFF. The gene calls are TRBV28 and TRBJ1-1; maybe TRBD1 (6 bases). Germline lookup yields CDR1 MDHEN and CDR2 SYDVKM. This CDR3 spans 16 amino acids. V gave up 3 bases and J gave up 4 bases, with 18 bases separating them. Full variable domain (missing parts from reference TRBV28 and TRBJ1-1): DVKVTQSSRYLVKRTGEKVFLECVQDMDHENMFWYRQDPGLGLRLIYFSYDVKMKEKGDIPEGYSVSREKKERFSLILESASTNQTSMYLCASSLILGGGPTEAFFGQGTRLTVV.